These 31 T cell receptor beta chains originate from one sample sequenced in a study of chemoradiotherapy in HPV16-positive cancers. Libraries were prepared by immunoSEQ multiplex PCR; TCRdb keeps only in-frame clonotypes and omits some of them. Counted here are tens of thousands of clones, 73% occurring once; the ten biggest clones make up around 2.5%. Sampling was conducted from a patient who underwent chemoradiotherapy. These receptors all stem from a human donor with HPV-associated anogenital cancer.

The gene calls are TRBV5-6 and TRBJ2-7; D uncertain. This CDR3 region has 16 residues. Germline lookup yields CDR1 SGHDT and CDR2 YYEEEE. V lost 2 bases and J 2 bases, leaving 17 bases between the germline ends. The CDR3 sequence is CASSLMTLAGPYEQYF. The DNA for the CDR3 is TGTGCCAGCAGCTTAATGACGCTGGCAGGACCCTACGAGCAGTACTTC.

The chain is built from TRBV28 and TRBJ1-2; no clear D. Germline values: CDR1 MDHEN, CDR2 SYDVKM. CDR3 length: 15 residues. Between the trimmed V and J ends, which lost 3 bases and 0 bases, there was a span of 11 bases. The CDR3 spells CASSFRSPTNYGYTF. CDR3 DNA sequence: TGTGCCAGCAGTTTTCGTTCCCCCACTAACTATGGCTACACCTTC.

This clone was observed a few times. This chain links TRBV18 with TRBJ1-1; possible D gene TRBD1, 6 bases. There are 15 residues in the CDR3. The germline V gene has CDR1 KGHSH and CDR2 LQKENI. Trimming stripped 5 bases from V and 4 bases from J, with 17 bases between. Written as DNA, the CDR3 is TGTGCCAGCTCATTACCCCTAGGAGGGGGCACTGAAGCTTTCTTT. As protein: CASSLPLGGGTEAFF.

This clone was observed a handful of times. The rearrangement links TRBV25-1 to TRBJ2-3; possibly TRBD1 or TRBD2 for D (5 bases each). The ends were cut back, 5 bases at V and 0 bases at J, with 12 bases in the middle. Germline-derived CDR1 and CDR2 are MGHDK and SYGVNS. The CDR3 consists of 15 residues. CDR3 sequence: CASSTGTSSTDTQYF. CDR3 in DNA: TGTGCCAGCAGTACCGGGACCTCAAGCACAGATACGCAGTATTTT. Full variable domain (missing parts from reference TRBV25-1 and TRBJ2-3): EADIYQTPRYLVIGTGKKITLECSQTMGHDKMYWYQQDPGMELHLIHYSYGVNSTEKGDLSSESTVSRIRTEHFPLTLESARPSHTSQYLCASSTGTSSTDTQYFGPGTRLTVL.

The rearrangement uses TRBV11-1 and TRBJ2-6, with 10 nucleotides matching TRBD1. The V segment lost 3 bases and the J segment 1 base; nucleotides outside the gene matches: 6. Germline values: CDR1 SGHAT, CDR2 FQDESV (reference sequence). The CDR3 length is 18 residues. CDR3 loop: CASSFADRGRSGANVLTF. CDR3 DNA sequence: TGTGCCAGCAGCTTCGCGGACAGGGGGAGATCTGGGGCCAACGTCCTGACTTTC.

The chain links TRBV10-1 to TRBJ2-6; TRBD2 might be the D (6 bases). Germline CDR1 WNHNN, CDR2 SYGVQD (reference sequence). V gave up 2 bases and J gave up 0 bases, with 11 bases separating them. The CDR3 is made up of 17 amino acids. The chain's CDR3 is CASSEGGSISGANVLTF. CDR3 nucleotide sequence: TGCGCCAGCAGTGAGGGAGGGTCTATCTCTGGGGCCAACGTCCTGACTTTC.

A few counts support this clone. The V and J genes are TRBV19 and TRBJ2-7; 8 bases fit TRBD2. V lost 3 bases and J lost 6; bases outside the gene matches: 10. The CDR3 has 15 amino acids. CDR1 LNHDA and CDR2 SQIVND come from the germline V gene (reference sequence). In DNA, the CDR3 is TGTGCCAGTAGTATGGGGATAGCGGGAACGGCCGAGCAGTACTTC. This encodes CASSMGIAGTAEQYF.

This chain uses TRBV5-6 with TRBJ2-2; TRBD2 is a possible D gene (6 bases). The CDR3 contains 16 residues. Deletions cut 2 bases from V and 3 bases from J, with 14 bases between. In germline, CDR1 is SGHDT, CDR2 YYEEEE. The CDR3 is CASSLTGTSYTGELFF. CDR3 DNA: TGTGCCAGCAGCTTAACCGGGACTTCCTACACCGGGGAGCTGTTTTTT.

The V and J genes are TRBV5-1 and TRBJ1-1; the D is unclear. The CDR3 contains 13 residues. CDR1 SGHRS and CDR2 YFSETQ come from the germline V gene. With 3 bases removed from V and 5 bases from J, the gap between germline ends came to 11 bases. The DNA for the CDR3 is TGCGCCAGCAGCTCTGACACCTATACTGAAGCTTTCTTT. This encodes CASSSDTYTEAFF.

The gene calls are TRBV11-2 and TRBJ1-2, with 8 bases that match TRBD1. The V and J ends lost 5 bases and 2 bases, in that order; junction bases with no gene match: 4. CDR3 length: 14 amino acids. From germline, CDR1 is SGHAT and CDR2 FQNNGV. This CDR3 reads CASSPGQGNYGYTF. CDR3 coding DNA: TGTGCCAGCAGCCCCGGACAGGGAAACTATGGCTACACCTTC.

This clone appeared a few times. V and J are TRBV5-4 and TRBJ2-7, with D tentatively TRBD1 (6 bases). In germline, CDR1 is SGHNT, CDR2 YYREEE (reference sequence). The CDR3 loop spans 16 amino acids. Trimming shortened V by 0 bases and J by 0 bases, and 13 bases separated the two germline ends. The CDR3: CASSLGGTLSSYEQYF. The CDR3 DNA reads TGTGCCAGCAGCTTGGGGGGGACACTGAGCTCCTACGAGCAGTACTTC.

V gene TRBV4-1 combines with J gene TRBJ1-1; no reliable D call. Trimming pared 8 bases from V and 0 bases from J, leaving 16 bases between. The CDR3 runs to 15 residues. Per germline, CDR1 MGHRA and CDR2 YSYEKL. The CDR3 DNA reads as TGCGCCAGCTCTACCTTTGGCGCGGTGAACACTGAAGCTTTCTTT. It specifies CASSTFGAVNTEAFF.

The chain combines TRBV25-1 with TRBJ2-6; D is perhaps TRBD1 or TRBD2 (5 bases each). Trimming pared 10 bases from V and 0 bases from J, leaving 10 bases between. This CDR3 has 14 amino acids. Germline loops: CDR1 MGHDK, CDR2 SYGVNS. CDR3 DNA sequence: TGTGCCAAGGACGGGACCTCTGGGGCCAACGTCCTGACTTTC. Protein: CAKDGTSGANVLTF.

The J gene is TRBJ2-2, the V gene TRBV29-1, with D perhaps matching TRBD1 or TRBD2 (5 bases each). The CDR3 extends over 15 amino acids. CDR1 and CDR2 (germline): SQVTM, ANQGSEA. Trimming took off 6 bases at V and 3 bases at J, with 17 bases between the two ends. The CDR3 bases are TGCAGCGTACTTCTCGAGGGGAAATACACCGGGGAGCTGTTTTTT. It yields the protein CSVLLEGKYTGELFF.

Concerning this clone: Its ends do not fully match the called genes, so a read error is possible. CDR3 DNA: TGTGCCAGTAGTATTTCGACTAGCGGGGGGCCGCCGGATTTT. Translation: CASSISTSGGPPDF. The genes are TRBV19 and TRBJ2-3, with 13 bases matching TRBD2. The germline gives CDR1 LNHDA, CDR2 SQIVND (reference sequence). The CDR3 is 14 amino acids.

The rearrangement links TRBV7-9 to TRBJ1-4; TRBD1 aligns across 7 bases. V was pared by 5 bases and J by 4 bases, with 13 bases of the junction left unmatched. CDR3 size: 17 residues. CDR1 and CDR2 from the germline V gene are SEHNR and FQNEAQ (reference sequence). CDR3 coding DNA: TGTGCCAGCAGCGGCCGACAGGGTGTCGAAATTAATGAAAAACTGTTTTTT. Translation: CASSGRQGVEINEKLFF.

The chain carries TRBV5-1 and TRBJ1-6, with D unresolved. The CDR3 has 16 residues. Trimming removed 1 base at V and 7 bases at J, with 15 bases between. Germline V gene data show CDR1 as SGHRS and CDR2 as YFSETQ. In DNA, the CDR3 is TGCGCCAGCAGCTTGTGGTCAGAGGATGGGAATTCACCCCTCCACTTT. This translates into CASSLWSEDGNSPLHF.

The rearrangement joins TRBV4-3 to TRBJ1-2; D is perhaps TRBD1 (5 bases). The CDR3 runs 15 residues. Trimming left V 1 base short and J 2 bases short, with 11 bases between. Germline V CDR1 and CDR2: LGHNA, YSLEER. The CDR3 coding sequence is TGCGCCAGCAGCCAAGGACAGAACACCAACTATGGCTACACCTTC. This sequence encodes CASSQGQNTNYGYTF.

V and J are TRBV28 and TRBJ1-1; possible D gene TRBD1, 5 bases. V was cut by 6 bases and J by 7 bases, with 18 bases left in between. The CDR3 length is 14 residues. Germline V gives CDR1 MDHEN, CDR2 SYDVKM. The chain's CDR3 is CASSWGTGFLEAFF. DNA for the CDR3: TGTGCCAGCAGCTGGGGTACAGGTTTCCTTGAAGCTTTCTTT.

The genes are TRBV2 and TRBJ1-1; D unclear. The germline V gene encodes CDR1 SNHLY and CDR2 FYNNEI. The CDR3 loop spans 13 amino acids. V was clipped by 3 bases and J by 13 bases, with 18 bases between them. DNA for the CDR3: TGTGCCAGCAGTGACAAAGGGCGACTTGAGGGTTTCTTT. Amino acid sequence: CASSDKGRLEGFF. Using reference TRBV2 and TRBJ1-1 for the parts outside the CDR3, the full variable domain is EPEVTQTPSHQVTQMGQEVILRCVPISNHLYFYWYRQILGQKVEFLVSFYNNEISEKSEIFDDQFSVERPDGSNFTLKIRSTKLEDSAMYFCASSDKGRLEGFFGQGTRLTVV.

The rearrangement links TRBV10-3 to TRBJ1-1; 7 positions agree with TRBD1. This CDR3 spans 13 amino acids. Looked up from germline, CDR1 is ENHRY and CDR2 is SYGVKD. The trim removed 11 bases at V and 5 bases at J, leaving 11 bases unmatched. As DNA, the CDR3 is TGTGCCTCCCACGGGGCAGGGGGTACTGAAGCTTTCTTT. This gives the protein CASHGAGGTEAFF.

This chain links TRBV29-1 with TRBJ2-2; 12 bases agree with TRBD2. Looked up from germline, CDR1 is SQVTM and CDR2 is ANQGSEA. The CDR3 runs to 13 residues. V lost 4 bases to trimming and J lost 6 bases; unmatched junction nucleotides: 0. This CDR3 is CSVASGRAGELFF. The CDR3 coding sequence is TGCAGCGTTGCTAGCGGGAGGGCCGGGGAGCTGTTTTTT.

The rearrangement uses TRBV30 and TRBJ2-3; TRBD2 matches at 9 bases. The CDR3 loop spans 14 amino acids. Germline loops: CDR1 GTSNPN, CDR2 SVGIG (reference sequence). Losses at the gene ends were 3 bases for V and 1 base for J; bases not matched to a gene: 2. The CDR3 reads CAWSLAGGTDTQYF. Written as DNA, the CDR3 is TGTGCCTGGAGCTTAGCGGGAGGCACAGATACGCAGTATTTT. Drawing the rest from reference TRBV30 and TRBJ2-3, the complete variable domain is SQTIHQWPATLVQPVGSPLSLECTVEGTSNPNLYWYRQAAGRGLQLLFYSVGIGQISSEVPQNLSASRPQDRQFILSSKKLLLSDSGFYLCAWSLAGGTDTQYFGPGTRLTVL.

The chain links TRBV10-3 to TRBJ2-2; TRBD2 is a possible D gene (5 bases). This CDR3 is 12 amino acids long. Germline V CDR1 and CDR2: ENHRY, SYGVKD. Between the trimmed V and J ends, which lost 7 bases and 7 bases, there was a span of 10 bases. CDR3 DNA sequence: TGTGCCATCACCGACTATTTCGGGGAGCTGTTTTTT. Residues: CAITDYFGELFF.

The rearrangement uses TRBV6-6 and TRBJ1-1; 10 nucleotides line up with TRBD1. The ends lost 4 bases at V and 5 bases at J; junction bases unmatched: 7. The CDR3 spans 15 residues. Germline V gives CDR1 MNHNY, CDR2 SVGAGI (reference sequence). The CDR3 bases are TGTGCCAGCAGTTCCAGGGGACAGGGGAGGACTGAAGCTTTCTTT. This codes for CASSSRGQGRTEAFF.

The chain is built from TRBV9 and TRBJ2-2; D ambiguous. Trimming left V 4 bases short and J 1 base short, with 11 bases between. The germline V gene encodes CDR1 SGDLS and CDR2 YYNGEE. CDR3 length: 15 residues. CDR3: CASSSLLGNTGELFF. The CDR3 region has the DNA TGTGCCAGCAGCTCCCTCCTCGGGAACACCGGGGAGCTGTTTTTT.

This rearrangement joins TRBV19 to TRBJ1-2, with 7 bases fitting TRBD1. CDR1 and CDR2 from the germline V gene are LNHDA and SQIVND (reference sequence). V lost 6 bases, J lost 4 bases, and 5 bases stayed unmatched. The CDR3 is 13 residues long. The CDR3 nucleotides read TGTGCCAGTAGGGAGGGGGCACCCTATGGCTACACCTTC. This codes for CASREGAPYGYTF.

The sample holds a few counts of this clone. In DNA form, the CDR3 reads TGTGCCAGCAGCTCCCTACTAGCTCATACGCAGTATTTT. Protein sequence: CASSSLLAHTQYF. The V call is TRBV11-2, the J call TRBJ2-3; TRBD2 might be the D (6 bases). The CDR3 extends over 13 amino acids. Between the trimmed V and J ends, which lost 4 bases and 7 bases, there was a span of 12 bases. CDR1 is SGHAT and CDR2 is FQNNGV in the germline V gene. Looking up the rest from reference TRBV11-2 and TRBJ2-3 gives the full variable domain: EAGVAQSPRYKIIEKRQSVAFWCNPISGHATLYWYQQILGQGPKLLIQFQNNGVVDDSQLPKDRFSAERLKGVDSTLKIQPAKLEDSAVYLCASSSLLAHTQYFGPGTRLTVL.

The chain combines TRBV2 with TRBJ1-5, with 8 bases lining up with TRBD1. V lost 6 bases, J lost 6 bases, and 7 bases stayed unmatched. The CDR3 consists of 14 residues. Germline CDR1 is SNHLY and CDR2 is FYNNEI. The CDR3 nucleotides read TGTGCCAGCAGGGCAGGGGGCGGGGGTCAGCCCCAGCATTTT. Translated: CASRAGGGGQPQHF.

The V gene is TRBV4-2, the J gene TRBJ1-1; possibly TRBD1 for D (6 bases). The ends were cut back, 0 bases at V and 4 bases at J, with 15 bases in the middle. CDR3 length: 16 residues. The germline gives CDR1 LGHNA, CDR2 YNFKEQ. CDR3: CASSQDPRGGITEAFF. The CDR3 DNA reads as TGTGCCAGCAGCCAAGATCCCAGGGGTGGGATCACTGAAGCTTTCTTT.

V and J are TRBV19 and TRBJ2-5; D is unresolved. The V end lost 2 bases, the J end lost 4 bases, and 11 bases lay between the germline ends. This CDR3 has 14 residues. From germline, CDR1 is LNHDA and CDR2 SQIVND (reference sequence). The CDR3 nucleotides are TGTGCCAGTAGTATACAAGGGCCTGGAGAGACCCAGTACTTC. It yields the protein CASSIQGPGETQYF.